What follows are 23 T cell receptor beta chains derived from one specimen sequenced in a study of Tregs in tolerant kidney transplant recipients. Profiling relied on immunoSEQ multiplex PCR, and the TCRdb table lists in-frame clones only, not all of them. The table shows about 240,000 clones, with around 82% occurring only once. The sample taken for sequencing was CD4+ T cells from blood. The receptor source for this set is a human donor in good health.

The chain employs TRBV5-4 and TRBJ2-1; tentatively, D is TRBD1 (5 bases). The CDR3 runs 15 residues. Germline V CDR1 and CDR2: SGHNT, YYREEE (reference sequence). Trimming shortened V by 0 bases and J by 1 base, and 8 bases separated the two germline ends. The CDR3, as DNA: TGTGCCAGCAGCTTGGACAGGCAGTCCTACAATGAGCAGTTCTTC. This codes for CASSLDRQSYNEQFF.

A few counts support this clone. The chain carries TRBV6-5 and TRBJ1-6; maybe TRBD1 (6 bases). The CDR3 sequence is 15 residues long. Trimming took 2 bases from V and 7 from J, leaving 12 bases between them. The germline gives CDR1 MNHEY, CDR2 SVGAGI. The CDR3 is CASSYGDRMNSPLHF. CDR3 nucleotides: TGTGCCAGCAGTTACGGCGACAGGATGAATTCACCCCTCCACTTT.

The V gene is TRBV7-9, the J gene TRBJ1-5; D not resolved. This CDR3 has 15 residues. CDR1 SEHNR and CDR2 FQNEAQ come from the germline V gene (reference sequence). V lost 5 bases, J lost 2 bases, and 13 bases lay in between. CDR3 in DNA: TGTGCCAGCAGCAAAGACCAACTCGGCAATCAGCCCCAGCATTTT. The encoded protein is CASSKDQLGNQPQHF.

This chain uses TRBV29-1 with TRBJ2-2; perhaps D is TRBD1 or TRBD2 (5 bases each). The CDR3 is 14 residues long. Germline assignment: CDR1 SQVTM and CDR2 ANQGSEA. Between the trimmed V and J ends, which lost 6 bases and 0 bases, there was a span of 11 bases. DNA for the CDR3: TGCAGCGTCGGGACGAGCGCGAACACCGGGGAGCTGTTTTTT. It translates to CSVGTSANTGELFF.

The V call is TRBV5-1, the J call TRBJ1-2; no clear D. V lost 5 bases and J 3 bases, leaving 17 bases between the germline ends. This CDR3 has 15 amino acids. Looked up from germline, CDR1 is SGHRS and CDR2 is YFSETQ. Written as DNA, the CDR3 is TGCGCCAGCAGGGCCGGTAATGTCAGAGACTATGGCTACACCTTC. This sequence encodes CASRAGNVRDYGYTF.

The chain combines TRBV5-3 with TRBJ2-1; 11 positions agree with TRBD2. TRBV5-3 is annotated as an ORF whose role is uncertain. The CDR3 has 15 amino acids. With V trimmed by 0 bases and J by 7 bases, 3 bases remained unmatched. This CDR3 reads CARSLETSGGNEQFF. The CDR3 DNA is TGTGCCAGAAGCTTGGAAACTAGCGGGGGAAATGAGCAGTTCTTC.

In this sample, this clone turned up once. V usage is TRBV29-1 and J usage is TRBJ2-3, with 14 nucleotides matching TRBD2. The CDR3 has 15 residues. The V gene's germline CDR1 is SQVTM and CDR2 ANQGSEA. The ends lost 8 bases at V and 2 bases at J; junction bases unmatched: 6. The CDR3 sequence: CSPKGLAGATDTQYF. The DNA for the CDR3 is TGCAGCCCTAAGGGACTAGCGGGGGCCACAGATACGCAGTATTTT.

This rearrangement joins TRBV7-9 to TRBJ1-5; D not certain. The V end lost 1 base, the J end lost 7 bases, and 11 bases lay between the germline ends. CDR1 SEHNR and CDR2 FQNEAQ come from the germline V gene (reference sequence). This CDR3 contains 14 residues. The DNA for the CDR3 is TGTGCCAGCAGCTTAGGGCCTCCGGAACAGCCCCAGCATTTT. Encoded protein: CASSLGPPEQPQHF.

V usage is TRBV15 and J usage is TRBJ2-5; 13 bases are a match to TRBD2. This CDR3 has 18 amino acids. CDR1 and CDR2 (germline): LNHNV, YYDKDF (reference sequence). J gave up 2 bases and V 0 bases, and 6 bases lay outside the gene matches. CDR3 sequence: CATSRDEGLAGPQETQYF. DNA of the CDR3: TGTGCCACCAGCAGAGATGAGGGACTAGCGGGACCACAAGAGACCCAGTACTTC.

The CDR3 DNA sequence: TGCGCCAGCAGCTTGGGGCACACAGATACGCAGTATTTT. Protein: CASSLGHTDTQYF. The chain joins TRBV5-1 to TRBJ2-3; D is undetermined. This CDR3 has 13 residues. CDR1 is SGHRS and CDR2 is YFSETQ in the germline V gene. V was clipped by 0 bases and J by 2 bases, with 4 bases between them.

For this clone: Additional DNA sequences in this sample encode the identical CDR3. This chain connects TRBV9 to TRBJ2-3; D is undetermined. CDR1 is SGDLS, CDR2 YYNGEE, per germline. This CDR3 spans 11 amino acids. V shed 2 bases and J shed 6 bases, with 4 bases lying between them. CDR3 in amino acids: CASSVGDTQYF. The DNA for the CDR3 is TGTGCCAGCAGCGTTGGGGATACGCAGTATTTT.

The chain couples TRBV18 to TRBJ2-3; TRBD2 aligns across 8 bases. The CDR3 sequence is 16 residues long. The trim removed 0 bases at V and 8 bases at J, leaving 10 bases unmatched. Germline V gene data show CDR1 as KGHSH and CDR2 as LQKENI. The CDR3 sequence: CASSPPSGSVVGTQYF. CDR3 DNA: TGTGCCAGCTCACCACCGAGCGGGAGCGTTGTGGGTACGCAGTATTTT.

This chain connects TRBV27 to TRBJ2-5; D unresolved. The V and J ends lost 1 base and 1 base respectively, with 7 bases between them. Germline V gives CDR1 MNHEY, CDR2 SMNVEV (reference sequence). CDR3 size: 14 residues. This CDR3 reads CASSLLTRQETQYF. CDR3 coding DNA: TGTGCCAGCAGTTTATTGACTCGCCAAGAGACCCAGTACTTC.

The V gene is TRBV2, the J gene TRBJ1-6; 11 nucleotides align to TRBD1. Germline V CDR1 and CDR2: SNHLY, FYNNEI. This CDR3 region has 15 residues. J gave up 7 bases and V 5 bases, and 4 bases lay outside the gene matches. Here the CDR3 DNA reads TGTGCCAGCAGTTACCGGGACAGGGGGAATTCACCCCTCCACTTT. This gives the protein CASSYRDRGNSPLHF.

This clone showed up just once. This CDR3 is CASKRSGPPVDTQYF. The CDR3 DNA follows: TGTGCCAGTAAGAGATCAGGTCCTCCGGTGGATACGCAGTATTTT. The rearrangement links TRBV19 to TRBJ2-3; D is ambiguous. Trimming removed 7 bases from V and 6 bases from J, with 20 bases in between. The germline CDR1 and CDR2 sequences are LNHDA and SQIVND (reference sequence). This CDR3 is built from 15 residues. Full variable domain (missing parts from reference TRBV19 and TRBJ2-3): DGGITQSPKYLFRKEGQNVTLSCEQNLNHDAMYWYRQDPGQGLRLIYYSQIVNDFQKGDIAEGYSVSREKKESFPLTVTSAQKNPTAFYLCASKRSGPPVDTQYFGPGTRLTVL.

The rearrangement joins TRBV30 to TRBJ2-5; 9 nucleotides line up with TRBD2. The V and J ends lost 1 base and 5 bases, in that order; junction bases with no gene match: 8. Germline V gene lookup returns CDR1 GTSNPN and CDR2 SVGIG (reference sequence). CDR3 length: 15 residues. CDR3 amino acids: CAWSDNSGGGETQYF. CDR3 DNA: TGTGCCTGGAGTGATAATAGCGGGGGAGGTGAGACCCAGTACTTC.

Of note for this clone: The same CDR3 arises from other DNA sequences in this sample as well. The chain uses TRBV4-1 and TRBJ2-5, with a tentative D call TRBD1 (6 bases). The CDR3 loop spans 14 amino acids. In germline, CDR1 is MGHRA, CDR2 YSYEKL. V lost 1 base and J lost 5, with 11 bases in between. CDR3 residues: CASSQVQGGETQYF. Written as DNA, the CDR3 is TGCGCCAGCAGCCAAGTACAGGGTGGTGAGACCCAGTACTTC.

In the case of this clone: One end of the junction does not line up with germline, which may come from a read error. The chain combines TRBV4-1 with TRBJ2-5, with 8 bases identical to TRBD1. The germline V gene has CDR1 MGHRA and CDR2 YSYEKL. This CDR3 is built from 13 residues. CDR3 sequence (DNA): TGTGCCAGCGGCTTGACAGGGGAAGAGACCCAGTACTTC. Translated: CASGLTGEETQYF.

The chain couples TRBV6-4 to TRBJ2-3; D remains ambiguous. Germline CDR1 reads MRHNA; CDR2 reads SNTAGT. This CDR3 spans 10 amino acids. The CDR3 DNA reads TGTGCAAAGCTGACAGATACGCAGTATTTT. Translation: CAKLTDTQYF.

The chain carries TRBV5-1 and TRBJ2-5, with D possibly matching TRBD1 (6 bases). CDR3 length: 13 residues. Trimming left V 2 bases short and J 2 bases short, with 7 bases between. Germline assignment: CDR1 SGHRS and CDR2 YFSETQ. The CDR3 DNA is TGCGCCAGCAGCTTCGGACAGCAAGAGACCCAGTACTTC. Protein: CASSFGQQETQYF.

This sequence joins TRBV19 and TRBJ2-1; D is perhaps TRBD2 (5 bases). The CDR3 is made up of 14 amino acids. The V and J ends lost 3 bases and 4 bases respectively, with 10 bases between them. Germline V gives CDR1 LNHDA, CDR2 SQIVND (reference sequence). This CDR3 reads CASSINRGYNEQFF. The DNA of the CDR3 is TGTGCCAGTAGTATCAACAGAGGGTACAATGAGCAGTTCTTC. Drawing the rest from reference TRBV19 and TRBJ2-1, the complete variable domain is DGGITQSPKYLFRKEGQNVTLSCEQNLNHDAMYWYRQDPGQGLRLIYYSQIVNDFQKGDIAEGYSVSREKKESFPLTVTSAQKNPTAFYLCASSINRGYNEQFFGPGTRLTVL.

The genes are TRBV5-1 and TRBJ2-3, with 10 bases identical to TRBD2. Trimming took 4 bases from V and 4 from J; bases not matched to a gene: 9. Germline CDR1 is SGHRS and CDR2 is YFSETQ. This CDR3 spans 16 amino acids. The CDR3 loop reads CASSPGVAGGADTQYF. CDR3 nucleotide sequence: TGCGCCAGCAGCCCCGGGGTAGCGGGAGGTGCAGATACGCAGTATTTT.

This clone is a singleton in its sample. The gene calls are TRBV18 and TRBJ2-7; tentatively, D is TRBD1 (5 bases). There are 14 residues in the CDR3. V was pared by 1 base and J by 3 bases, with 10 bases between. Germline V gene data show CDR1 as KGHSH and CDR2 as LQKENI. CDR3 nucleotides: TGTGCCAGCTCACCACGGGGCCTGGACTACGAGCAGTACTTC. As protein: CASSPRGLDYEQYF.